This note documents a single T cell receptor (beta chain) sequence. This CDR3 comprises 14 residues. Germline assignment: CDR1 MNHEY and CDR2 SVGAGI. V lost 6 bases to trimming and J lost 3 bases; unmatched junction nucleotides: 6. TCRdb's copy holds only in-frame clones and misses some; the assay was immunoSEQ multiplex PCR. The sample records more than 250,000 clones, roughly 89% being singletons. This sample was included in a study of cytomegalovirus exposure and HLA in healthy donors. This clonotype was obtained from a young woman in good health and CMV-seronegative. The chain combines TRBV6-5 with TRBJ1-1, with 8 bases fitting TRBD1. Material for sequencing was PBMCs. The CDR3 bases are TGTGCCAGCAGGGAGCAGGGGGCCGACACTGAAGCTTTCTTT. Residues: CASREQGADTEAFF.